This T cell receptor beta chain stems from a study of regulatory T cells in long-lasting Graves disease. Findings and caveats of the study: Possibly, accuracy suffered from the small sample size.

From germline, CDR1 is KGHSH and CDR2 LQKENI. V was clipped by 8 bases and J by 3 bases; unmatched bases: 11. The CDR3 length is 15 residues. CDR3 regions were amplified by Arm-PCR using iRepertoire HTBI primers to build TCR beta libraries. Each CDR3 protein gets one entry after TCRdb re-called the multiplex PCR reads with MiXCR. The sample holds 200,000 to 250,000 distinct CDR3 sequences, approximately 19% seen once. This clonotype was recorded many times. As yet, its antigen is unknown. Regarding time point: newly diagnosed GD, antithyroid drugs for less than 3 months. Extracted RNA from PBMCs served as the source of the TCR library. Patients were enrolled at an endocrinology department in Xi'an, China. The same specimen was also included in a second study, on T cells in Graves' hyperthyroidism and ophthalmopathy. That study reports: Stable Graves' hyperthyroidism meant no ophthalmopathy progression within 18 months.

This sequence was found in a woman aged 30 to 39 with Graves disease. Sequenced material: peripheral blood mononuclear cells (PBMCs), taken at new diagnosis, from a patient treated with antithyroid drugs. V gene TRBV18 combines with J gene TRBJ1-1, with 8 bases that match TRBD1. CDR3 sequence: CASATGALRDTEAFF. The CDR3 bases are TGTGCCAGCGCGACAGGGGCTCTCCGGGACACTGAAGCTTTCTTT. Full variable domain (missing parts from reference TRBV18 and TRBJ1-1): NAGVMQNPRHLVRRRGQEARLRCSPMKGHSHVYWYRQLPEEGLKFMVYLQKENIIDESGMPKERFSAEFPKEGPSILRIQQVVRGDSAAYFCASATGALRDTEAFFGQGTRLTVV.